A single sample is the source of the 5 T cell receptor beta chains below, sequenced in a study of blood T cell repertoires in COVID-19. Repertoires were generated with immunoSEQ multiplex PCR, while TCRdb's copy carries only in-frame clones and drops some. This table has 200,000 to 250,000 clones, under 90% appearing once. Sequencing input: peripheral blood. The receptor source for this set is a woman older than 75 with active or convalescent COVID-19.

V is TRBV7-2 and J is TRBJ1-6; 7 nucleotides line up with TRBD1. J lost 9 bases, V lost 5 bases, and 7 bases had no gene match. Germline-derived CDR1 and CDR2 are SGHTA and FQGNSA. The CDR3 spans 14 residues. DNA for the CDR3: TGTGCCAGCAGCCCTATGAGGGGGCCTTCACCCCTCCACTTT. Encoded protein: CASSPMRGPSPLHF.

V gene TRBV6-2 or TRBV6-3 combines with J gene TRBJ2-7, with 10 bases that match TRBD2. V shed 0 bases and J 5 bases; nucleotides not matched to a gene: 1. The CDR3 length is 14 residues. Germline CDR1 MNHEY, CDR2 SVGEGT. CDR3 protein: CASSYSSGRNEQYF. The CDR3 region has the DNA TGTGCCAGCAGTTACTCTAGCGGGAGGAACGAGCAGTACTTC.

This sequence joins TRBV5-4 and TRBJ1-2; D uncertain. The V gene's germline CDR1 is SGHNT and CDR2 YYREEE (reference sequence). This CDR3 has 13 amino acids. Trimming left V 0 bases short and J 6 bases short, with 9 bases between. CDR3 sequence (DNA): TGTGCCAGCAGCTTGGCAGGAGGCCATGGCTACACCTTC. Residues: CASSLAGGHGYTF.

J is TRBJ2-5 and V is TRBV7-3; perhaps TRBD1 as D (6 bases). Germline CDR1 and CDR2: SGHTA and FQGTGA. V lost 5 bases and J lost 8, with 15 bases in between. This CDR3 spans 13 amino acids. The CDR3 protein is CASSQGQGRTQYF. The CDR3 DNA reads as TGTGCCAGCAGCCAGGGACAAGGGAGAACCCAGTACTTC.

The chain carries TRBV30 and TRBJ1-5; perhaps TRBD1 as D (5 bases). V shed 3 bases and J shed 6 bases, with 15 bases lying between them. The germline gives CDR1 GTSNPN, CDR2 SVGIG (reference sequence). The CDR3 runs 14 residues. The CDR3 region is CAWSDDTGSQPQHF. DNA for the CDR3: TGTGCCTGGAGCGACGATACAGGTAGTCAGCCCCAGCATTTT.